The T cell receptor beta chain described here comes from a study of blood T cell repertoires in COVID-19. Study summary: The samples span acute and convalescent COVID-19 from the United States, Italy and Spain.

The CDR3 is 15 amino acids. Germline loops: CDR1 MNHEY, CDR2 SVGAGI. V lost 5 bases and J lost 1; bases outside the gene matches: 4. This clone has more than one count but fewer than ten. Per the authors' pipeline: Estimates of nucleated cell counts were drawn from the amplification of reference gene primers. Sequenced by immunoSEQ multiplex PCR; TCRdb stores in-frame clones only, minus some. The V and J calls and clone size were taken over from that table, and D and trimming were inferred from the DNA. The table records around 230,000 clones, roughly 83% of them present only once. The clonotype originates from a man in his forties with acute or convalescent COVID-19. Sequenced input: peripheral blood. V is TRBV6-5 and J is TRBJ2-2; 7 bases are a match to TRBD2. CDR3 sequence (DNA): TGTGCCAGCAGTCCTATAGCGGGGAACACCGGGGAGCTGTTTTTT. Amino acids: CASSPIAGNTGELFF.